This entry lists 30 T cell receptor beta chains sequenced from one sample in a study of cytomegalovirus exposure and HLA in healthy donors. The PCR was carried out with 60 Vbeta primers and 13 Jbeta primers. Assay: immunoSEQ multiplex PCR; the TCRdb copy retains only in-frame clones and omits some. The top ten clones hold about 4.7% of a sample with under 150,000 clones, 80% of them seen once. The sequenced material came from PBMCs. Receptors were obtained from a male donor in good health and CMV-seronegative.

The chain carries TRBV28 and TRBJ2-1; a weak D match, TRBD2 (5 bases). V lost 5 bases and J lost 9, with 17 bases in between. From germline, CDR1 is MDHEN and CDR2 SYDVKM. CDR3 size: 14 residues. CDR3 DNA: TGTGCCAGCAGTCTGATAAACCCGGGATCTGAGCAGTTCTTC. Amino acids: CASSLINPGSEQFF.

The V call is TRBV4-2, the J call TRBJ1-1, with D unclear. This CDR3 is built from 15 residues. In germline, CDR1 is LGHNA, CDR2 YNFKEQ. Trimming removed 6 bases from V and 0 bases from J, with 14 bases in between. CDR3: CASSAGLLMNTEAFF. The CDR3 bases are TGTGCCAGCAGTGCAGGACTGCTCATGAACACTGAAGCTTTCTTT.

The genes are TRBV6-5 and TRBJ2-5; tentatively, D is TRBD2 (6 bases). The CDR3 length is 13 residues. CDR1 and CDR2 (germline): MNHEY, SVGAGI. Trimming left V 10 bases short and J 2 bases short, with 14 bases between. The CDR3 nucleotides are TGTGCCACCTCGGCAGGGACTCAAGAGACCCAGTACTTC. Its translation: CATSAGTQETQYF.

This clone came up a few times. The chain employs TRBV7-2 and TRBJ1-2, with 7 bases matching TRBD1. This CDR3 region has 14 residues. Germline V gene sequence: CDR1 SGHTA, CDR2 FQGNSA. With V trimmed by 1 base and J by 4 bases, 3 bases remained unmatched. The CDR3 DNA reads as TGTGCCAGCAGCTTAGAGGGACAGCCCTATGGCTACACCTTC. Translation gives CASSLEGQPYGYTF.

This chain connects TRBV11-2 to TRBJ2-7; a weak D match, TRBD1 (5 bases). CDR3 length equals 14 residues. Germline V gives CDR1 SGHAT, CDR2 FQNNGV. Deletions cut 3 bases from V and 5 bases from J, with 14 bases between. The CDR3 here is CASSLDQGFDEQYF. CDR3 nucleotides: TGTGCCAGCAGCTTGGACCAGGGCTTCGACGAGCAGTACTTC.

V and J are TRBV6-5 and TRBJ1-3; no definite D call. Trimming took off 2 bases at V and 0 bases at J, with 8 bases between the two ends. The germline gives CDR1 MNHEY, CDR2 SVGAGI. CDR3 length: 15 residues. The CDR3 loop is CASSYEGTSGNTIYF. DNA for the CDR3: TGTGCCAGCAGTTACGAGGGAACCTCTGGAAACACCATATATTTT.

The chain combines TRBV6-5 with TRBJ1-2; weak D call: TRBD1 (5 bases). CDR1 and CDR2 from the germline V gene are MNHEY and SVGAGI. This CDR3 spans 14 amino acids. V was pared by 6 bases and J by 0 bases, with 11 bases between. The CDR3 DNA is TGTGCCAGCAGCCCTCGGGGGGCTAACTATGGCTACACCTTC. Its protein is CASSPRGANYGYTF.

The chain employs TRBV27 and TRBJ2-6, with D maybe TRBD2 (5 bases). Germline-derived CDR1 and CDR2 are MNHEY and SMNVEV (reference sequence). CDR3 length equals 18 residues. Trimming removed 10 bases from V and 2 bases from J, with 24 bases in between. In nucleotides, the CDR3 is TGTGCCACGGGGTCCCCAAGCCAAAGAGGCACTGGGGCCAACGTCCTGACTTTC. Its protein product is CATGSPSQRGTGANVLTF.

Written as DNA, the CDR3 is TGTGCCAGCAGACCGACAGGCCGTAACTATGGCTACACCTTC. Encoded protein: CASRPTGRNYGYTF. The gene calls are TRBV5-6 and TRBJ1-2; tentatively, D is TRBD1 (6 bases). Germline CDR1 is SGHDT and CDR2 is YYEEEE. Trimming removed 5 bases at V and 1 base at J, with 12 bases between. The CDR3 has 14 amino acids.

The chain recombines TRBV30 with TRBJ2-7, with D perhaps TRBD1 (6 bases). Trimming took off 1 base at V and 2 bases at J, with 18 bases between the two ends. Per germline, CDR1 GTSNPN and CDR2 SVGIG (reference sequence). The CDR3 contains 16 residues. The CDR3, as DNA: TGTGCCTGGAGTGCCGCCATGGCCAGGGGAGCCTACGAGCAGTACTTC. It translates to CAWSAAMARGAYEQYF.

The V call is TRBV7-3, the J call TRBJ2-5, with TRBD1 matching over 7 bases. The V gene's germline CDR1 is SGHTA and CDR2 FQGTGA. The CDR3 consists of 13 residues. The trim removed 4 bases at V and 5 bases at J, leaving 4 bases unmatched. The CDR3 nucleotides read TGTGCCAGCAGCTGGACAGGCGGGGAGACCCAGTACTTC. Encoded protein: CASSWTGGETQYF.

V gene TRBV18 combines with J gene TRBJ1-2; 7 bases match TRBD1. This CDR3 region has 14 residues. The germline gives CDR1 KGHSH, CDR2 LQKENI. V gave up 3 bases and J gave up 4 bases; unmatched junction bases: 5. The CDR3 bases are TGTGCCAGCTCACCGGACAGGACTGGCTATGGCTACACCTTC. Protein product: CASSPDRTGYGYTF.

This clone occurred once. The rearrangement links TRBV28 to TRBJ2-2; D uncertain. CDR1 and CDR2 (germline): MDHEN, SYDVKM. The CDR3 loop spans 14 amino acids. V was cut by 6 bases and J by 0 bases, with 8 bases left in between. CDR3 nucleotides: TGTGCCAGCAGGTCACCGGCGAACACCGGGGAGCTGTTTTTT. Residues: CASRSPANTGELFF.

The chain is built from TRBV19 and TRBJ1-1; no clear D gene. The CDR3 has 10 amino acids. V was cut by 9 bases and J by 7 bases, with 9 bases left in between. The germline CDR1 and CDR2 sequences are LNHDA and SQIVND (reference sequence). CDR3 DNA: TGTGCCAGCGGGTATAATGAAGCTTTCTTT. Protein: CASGYNEAFF.

The chain carries TRBV19 and TRBJ1-1; D possibly corresponds to TRBD1 (6 bases). CDR1 and CDR2 from the germline V gene are LNHDA and SQIVND (reference sequence). The V end lost 8 bases, the J end lost 3 bases, and 13 bases lay between the germline ends. The CDR3 totals 13 residues. CDR3 nucleotide sequence: TGTGCCAGTTGTCAGGGGTGGTACACTGAAGCTTTCTTT. Amino acids: CASCQGWYTEAFF.

V and J are TRBV6-5 and TRBJ2-5, with 7 positions matching TRBD1. TRBJ2-7 explains the end of the DNA better; the J call may be wrong. The CDR3 has 14 amino acids. Germline V lookup: CDR1 MNHEY, CDR2 SVGAGI. Written as DNA, the CDR3 is TGTGCCACCGAAGACAGGGCGGTTTCCTACGAGCAGTACTTC. This translates into CATEDRAVSYEQYF.

The chain combines TRBV28 with TRBJ2-3; no definite D call. CDR1 is MDHEN, CDR2 SYDVKM, per germline. The CDR3 is 11 amino acids. The V gene lost 5 bases and the J gene lost 9 bases, with 9 bases spanning the gap. The CDR3 loop is CASSRLLTQYF. CDR3 DNA sequence: TGTGCCAGCAGTCGTCTCTTGACGCAGTATTTT.

The chain carries TRBV7-2 and TRBJ2-7; no definite D call. V was clipped by 1 base and J by 4 bases, with 8 bases between them. Per the germline V gene, CDR1 is SGHTA and CDR2 is FQGNSA. The CDR3 totals 13 residues. The chain's CDR3 is CASSLVRIYEQYF. CDR3 DNA: TGTGCCAGCAGCTTAGTGCGGATTTACGAGCAGTACTTC.

V usage is TRBV7-2 and J usage is TRBJ2-5, with 12 bases identical to TRBD2. The V and J ends lost 4 bases and 4 bases, in that order; junction bases with no gene match: 1. In germline, CDR1 is SGHTA, CDR2 FQGNSA. CDR3 length: 14 residues. CDR3 sequence: CASSSTSGGETQYF. Written as DNA, the CDR3 is TGTGCCAGCAGCTCGACTAGCGGGGGAGAGACCCAGTACTTC.

This chain uses TRBV5-4 with TRBJ2-7; 9 nucleotides agree with TRBD1. The CDR3 is made up of 15 amino acids. Trimming removed 3 bases from V and 0 bases from J; junction bases left unmatched: 4. Germline CDR1 SGHNT, CDR2 YYREEE (reference sequence). The CDR3 bases are TGTGCCAGCAGCTACCGGGACAGGGCCTCCTACGAGCAGTACTTC. Its protein is CASSYRDRASYEQYF.

The chain joins TRBV30 to TRBJ1-2, with a possible D match to TRBD1 (5 bases). The CDR3 sequence is 11 residues long. From germline, CDR1 is GTSNPN and CDR2 SVGIG (reference sequence). Trimming stripped 5 bases from V and 1 base from J, with 5 bases between. Written as DNA, the CDR3 is TGTGCCTGGGACAGTAACTATGGCTACACCTTC. It codes for CAWDSNYGYTF.

This clone was seen only a few times. V and J are TRBV4-3 and TRBJ1-3; no clear D gene. Per the germline V gene, CDR1 is LGHNA and CDR2 is YSLEER. The V end was cut by 1 base, the J end by 0 bases, with 4 bases between. The CDR3 has 14 amino acids. In nucleotides, the CDR3 is TGCGCCAGCAGCCAAGTAGACTCTGGAAACACCATATATTTT. Protein sequence: CASSQVDSGNTIYF.

This sequence joins TRBV6-5 and TRBJ1-2; D is possibly TRBD1 (5 bases). Trimming removed 6 bases from V and 8 bases from J, with 13 bases in between. The germline gives CDR1 MNHEY, CDR2 SVGAGI. The CDR3 has 12 residues. The DNA of the CDR3 is TGTGCCAGCAGCGGGGGGACGTGGGGCTACACCTTC. It is translated as CASSGGTWGYTF.

The V call is TRBV5-8, the J call TRBJ1-1; D remains ambiguous. Germline V gives CDR1 SGHTS, CDR2 YDEGEE. V gave up 1 base and J gave up 6 bases, with 7 bases separating them. This CDR3 comprises 12 residues. CDR3 sequence: CASSLPRAEAFF. The CDR3 nucleotides read TGTGCCAGCAGCTTGCCGAGGGCTGAAGCTTTCTTT.

This chain uses TRBV5-5 with TRBJ2-3; D is unresolved. The CDR3 has 14 residues. Trimming removed 0 bases at V and 2 bases at J, with 7 bases between. Germline V lookup: CDR1 SGHKS, CDR2 YYEKEE (reference sequence). DNA of the CDR3: TGTGCCAGCAGCTTGGAGCCATACACAGATACGCAGTATTTT. Residues: CASSLEPYTDTQYF.

The chain uses TRBV4-3 and TRBJ1-3; D unclear. This CDR3 has 17 residues. V lost 2 bases and J 0 bases, leaving 14 bases between the germline ends. The V gene's germline CDR1 is LGHNA and CDR2 YSLEER. CDR3 in DNA: TGCGCCAGCAGCCAATATGGGCGACATTACTCTGGAAACACCATATATTTT. Its translation is CASSQYGRHYSGNTIYF.

V is TRBV15 and J is TRBJ1-4; 7 bases fit TRBD1. This CDR3 is 16 amino acids long. V trimming: 5 bases; J trimming: 0 bases; junction bases outside the gene matches: 6. CDR1 LNHNV and CDR2 YYDKDF come from the germline V gene (reference sequence). CDR3 in amino acids: CATSGNTGATNEKLFF. CDR3 bases: TGTGCCACCAGCGGGAATACAGGGGCAACTAATGAAAAACTGTTTTTT.

The chain has TRBV6-6 and TRBJ1-2; D perhaps matches TRBD1 (5 bases). CDR1 MNHNY and CDR2 SVGAGI come from the germline V gene (reference sequence). V dropped 5 bases and J dropped 3 bases, with 10 bases sitting between them. There are 13 residues in the CDR3. CDR3 coding DNA: TGTGCCAGCAGTCGGGGGGGGGACTATGGCTACACCTTC. As protein: CASSRGGDYGYTF.

This chain uses TRBV10-3 with TRBJ2-1; 7 nucleotides agree with TRBD1. Unmatched junction bases numbered 12, after V lost 4 bases and J lost 6 bases. Germline CDR1 ENHRY, CDR2 SYGVKD. The CDR3 runs 16 residues. The CDR3 reads CAISVVEGGSFNEQFF. The DNA for the CDR3 is TGTGCCATCAGTGTGGTAGAAGGGGGCTCGTTCAATGAGCAGTTCTTC.

This clone has a handful of counts. V gene TRBV6-6 combines with J gene TRBJ2-1; D is perhaps TRBD2 (5 bases). Germline CDR1 reads MNHNY; CDR2 reads SVGAGI (reference sequence). The CDR3 totals 14 residues. With 6 bases removed from V and 7 bases from J, the gap between germline ends came to 16 bases. As DNA, the CDR3 is TGTGCCAGCAGCAAGACTACCCCGGGGAATGAGCAGTTCTTC. Amino acid sequence: CASSKTTPGNEQFF.